Listed here is a single T cell receptor beta chain. This specimen comes from a study of blood T cell repertoires in COVID-19. In the study overall: Samples of COVID-19 (acute and convalescent) were obtained from the United States, Italy and Spain.

Authors' methods: For nucleated cells, counts were estimated from reference gene primer amplification. Sequencing used immunoSEQ multiplex PCR; TCRdb keeps in-frame clones, though not all of them. The V and J calls and clone size were taken over from that table, and D and trimming were inferred from the DNA. The sample comprises roughly 92,000 clones, more than 75% of which are singletons, and 7.4% rests with the top ten. The V gene's germline CDR1 is LNHDA and CDR2 SQIVND (reference sequence). Trimming shortened V by 7 bases and J by 5 bases, and 14 bases separated the two germline ends. The CDR3 sequence is 14 residues long.

Sequencing was carried out using peripheral blood. The receptor's source is a human donor with acute or convalescent COVID-19. The donor label of this sample is uncertain. The chain uses TRBV19 and TRBJ1-4; maybe TRBD1 (5 bases). The CDR3 sequence: CASTVRGNNEKLFF. The CDR3 DNA reads as TGTGCCAGTACCGTCCGGGGGAACAATGAAAAACTGTTTTTT.